This record concerns one TCR beta chain sequence. This sample is part of a study of T cell responses to AZD1222 COVID-19 vaccine. The germline CDR1 and CDR2 sequences are WNHNN and SYGVQD (reference sequence). The CDR3 is 16 residues long. V shed 3 bases and J 13 bases; nucleotides not matched to a gene: 9. Repertoires were generated with immunoSEQ multiplex PCR, while TCRdb's copy carries only in-frame clones and drops some. The sample holds fewer than 120,000 clones; about 85% are singletons and the top ten take 3.2%. The gene calls are TRBV10-1 and TRBJ2-1; 16 bases are a match to TRBD2. Sequencing was performed on peripheral blood, taken on day 0 of AZD1222 vaccination. The TCR comes from an adult in good health. DNA for the CDR3: TGCGCCAGCAGTGACCTGGGACTAGCGGGAGGGGAAGTACAGTTCTTC. Protein: CASSDLGLAGGEVQFF.